This T cell receptor beta chain was identified during a study of cytomegalovirus exposure and HLA in healthy donors. Study findings and constraints: Rarity characterized most TCR sequences, yet some public TCRs appeared in many donors. In a later analysis, TCR association rates varied by HLA locus: DRB1 most, HLA-C fewest. After further analysis at a later stage, 17,000 or so TCR beta sequences were associated with HLA alleles at 0.05 false discovery rate. The classifier reportedly diagnosed cytomegalovirus status with high specificity and sensitivity.

The study ran its PCR with 60 Vbeta and 13 Jbeta primers. TCRdb's copy holds only in-frame clones and misses some; the assay was immunoSEQ multiplex PCR. Of around 200,000 clones listed, approximately 84% were seen once; the top ten hold 0.5% to 0.7%. On this clone itself: As yet, its antigen is unknown.

The germline gives CDR1 MDHEN, CDR2 SYDVKM. CDR3 length: 13 amino acids. V was trimmed by 4 bases and J by 8 bases, leaving 12 bases between them. The source is a woman between 40 and 55 years old in good health and CMV-seronegative. This chain uses TRBV28 with TRBJ2-1, with a tentative D call TRBD1 (6 bases). The sequencing sample was made of PBMCs. The CDR3 DNA reads TGTGCCAGCAGTTCCCCAGGGGCGGATGAGCAGTTCTTC. It yields the protein CASSSPGADEQFF.